This T cell receptor (beta chain) was retrieved from a study of blood T cell repertoires in COVID-19. Study context: Donors in the United States, Italy and Spain gave samples during acute or convalescent COVID-19. PBMCs, B-cell-depleted T cells, or T cells provided the cDNA or gDNA that made up the material.

CDR3 size: 16 residues. The germline CDR1 and CDR2 sequences are SEHNR and FQNEAQ (reference sequence). V lost 1 base, J lost 6 bases, and 15 bases lay in between. As processed by the authors: Amplifying reference gene primers gave estimates of nucleated cell counts. Generated by immunoSEQ multiplex PCR, the TCRdb table keeps only in-frame clones and is missing some. Clone size and the V and J calls come from that table; the DNA yielded D and trimming. The profile covers about 360,000 clones, with roughly 77% appearing a single time and more than 0.95% taken by the ten largest. The receptor comes from a human donor with acute or convalescent COVID-19. The donor label of this sample is uncertain. The chain carries TRBV7-9 and TRBJ1-4, with no clear D. Material: peripheral blood. The CDR3: CASSLGVPGSDEKLFF. CDR3 in DNA: TGTGCCAGCAGCTTAGGCGTTCCGGGATCCGATGAAAAACTGTTTTTT.